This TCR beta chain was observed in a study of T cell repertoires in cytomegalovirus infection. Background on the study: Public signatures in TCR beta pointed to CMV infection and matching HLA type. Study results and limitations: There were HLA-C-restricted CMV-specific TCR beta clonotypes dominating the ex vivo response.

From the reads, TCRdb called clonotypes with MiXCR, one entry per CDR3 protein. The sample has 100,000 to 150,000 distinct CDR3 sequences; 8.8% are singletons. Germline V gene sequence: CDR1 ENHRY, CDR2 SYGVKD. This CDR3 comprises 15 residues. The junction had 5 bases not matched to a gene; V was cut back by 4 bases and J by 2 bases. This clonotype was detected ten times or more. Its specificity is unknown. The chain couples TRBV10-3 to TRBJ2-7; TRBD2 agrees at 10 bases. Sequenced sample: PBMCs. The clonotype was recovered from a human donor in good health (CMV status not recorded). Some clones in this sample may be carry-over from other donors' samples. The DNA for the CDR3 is TGTGCCATCAGTGGTAGCGGGGGGCAAACCTACGAGCAGTACTTC. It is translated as CAISGSGGQTYEQYF.